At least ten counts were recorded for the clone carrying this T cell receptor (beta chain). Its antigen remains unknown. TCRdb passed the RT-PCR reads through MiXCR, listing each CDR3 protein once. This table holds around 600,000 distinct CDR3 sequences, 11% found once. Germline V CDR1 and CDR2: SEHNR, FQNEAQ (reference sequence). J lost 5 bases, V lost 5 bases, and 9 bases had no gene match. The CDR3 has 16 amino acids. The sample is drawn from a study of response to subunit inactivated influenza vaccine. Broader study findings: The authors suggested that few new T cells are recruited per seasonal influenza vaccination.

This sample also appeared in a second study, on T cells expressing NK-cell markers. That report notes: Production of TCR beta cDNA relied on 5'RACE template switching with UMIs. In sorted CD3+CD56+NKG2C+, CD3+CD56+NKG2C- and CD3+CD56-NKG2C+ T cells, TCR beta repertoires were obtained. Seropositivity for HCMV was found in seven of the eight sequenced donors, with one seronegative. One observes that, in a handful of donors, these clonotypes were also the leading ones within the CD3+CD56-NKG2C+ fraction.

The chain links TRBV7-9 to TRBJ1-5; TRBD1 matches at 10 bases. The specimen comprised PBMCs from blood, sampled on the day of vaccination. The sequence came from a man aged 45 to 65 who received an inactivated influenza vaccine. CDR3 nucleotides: TGTGCCAGCAGCCCAAGGACAGGGGGGTACGATCAGCCCCAGCATTTT. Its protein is CASSPRTGGYDQPQHF.